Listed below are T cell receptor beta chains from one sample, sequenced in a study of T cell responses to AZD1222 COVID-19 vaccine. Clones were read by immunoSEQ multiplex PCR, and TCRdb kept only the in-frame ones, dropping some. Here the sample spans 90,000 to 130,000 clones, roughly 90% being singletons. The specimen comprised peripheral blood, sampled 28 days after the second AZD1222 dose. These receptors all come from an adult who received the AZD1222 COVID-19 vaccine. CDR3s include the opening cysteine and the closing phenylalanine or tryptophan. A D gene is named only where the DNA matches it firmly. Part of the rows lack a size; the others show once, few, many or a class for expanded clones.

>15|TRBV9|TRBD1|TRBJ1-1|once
TGTGCCAGCAGCCATTCCGGACAGGGGGACACTGAAGCTTTCTTT
CASSHSGQGDTEAFF
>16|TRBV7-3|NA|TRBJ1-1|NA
TGTGCCAGCAGCTTATCCCAGGGGTCGTTAAACACTGAAGCTTTCTTT
CASSLSQGSLNTEAFF
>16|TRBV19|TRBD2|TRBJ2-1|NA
TGTGCCAGTAGTATTCGGGCTAGCGGGGGGAGGAATGAGCAGTTCTTC
CASSIRASGGRNEQFF
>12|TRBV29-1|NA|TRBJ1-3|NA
TGCAGCACCTGGACAGCGGGAAACACCATATATTTT
CSTWTAGNTIYF
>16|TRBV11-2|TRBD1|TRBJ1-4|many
TGTGCCAGCAGCACCCCATCGGAGGGGGCCGGCGAAAAACTGTTTTTT
CASSTPSEGAGEKLFF
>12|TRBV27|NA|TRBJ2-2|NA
TGTGCCAGCAGGGACACAACCGGGGAGCTGTTTTTT
CASRDTTGELFF
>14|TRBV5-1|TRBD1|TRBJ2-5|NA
TGCGCCAGCAGCCACGACAGGGGAGAAGAGACCCAGTACTTC
CASSHDRGEETQYF
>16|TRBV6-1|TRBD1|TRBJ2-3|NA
TGTGCCAGCAGTGAAACTAGGGACAGGGAGACAGATACGCAGTATTTT
CASSETRDRETDTQYF
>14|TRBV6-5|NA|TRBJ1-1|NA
TGTGCCAGCAGGAGAAAAACAGGGAACACTGAAGCTTTCTTT
CASRRKTGNTEAFF
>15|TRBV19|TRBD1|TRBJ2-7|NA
TGTGCCAGTAGTACCTTGGGGACAGCAATCTACGAGCAGTACTTC
CASSTLGTAIYEQYF
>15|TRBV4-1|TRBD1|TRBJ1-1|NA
TGCGCCAGCAGCCACCAGACAGGGGCGGCCACTGAAGCTTTCTTT
CASSHQTGAATEAFF
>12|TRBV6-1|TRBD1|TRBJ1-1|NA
TGTGCCAGCACCGCAGGGGGCACTGAAGCTTTCTTT
CASTAGGTEAFF
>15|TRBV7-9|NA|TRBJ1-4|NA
TGTGCCAGCAGCCTCCGGACTCGGGTCGGTGAAAAACTGTTTTTT
CASSLRTRVGEKLFF
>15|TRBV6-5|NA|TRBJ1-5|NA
TGTGCCAGCAGTTACTCGATTTTTACCTTTCAGCCCCAGCATTTT
CASSYSIFTFQPQHF
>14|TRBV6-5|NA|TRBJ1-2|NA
TGTGCCAGCAAACGGACGATATCTAACTATGGCTACACCTTC
CASKRTISNYGYTF
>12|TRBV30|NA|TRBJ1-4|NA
TGTGCCTGGAGTGTACTCCGGGAAAAACTGTTTTTT
CAWSVLREKLFF
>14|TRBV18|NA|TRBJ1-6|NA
TGTGCCAGCTCACCCGAAGACAGATATTCACCCCTCCACTTT
CASSPEDRYSPLHF
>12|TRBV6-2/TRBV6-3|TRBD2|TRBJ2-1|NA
TGTGCCAGCAGTGGATTAGCGGGCCCTCCAGTCTTC
CASSGLAGPPVF
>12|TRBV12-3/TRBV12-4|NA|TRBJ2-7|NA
TGTGCCAGCAGTTTATCGGAAAACGAGCAGTACTTC
CASSLSENEQYF
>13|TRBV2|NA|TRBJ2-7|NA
TGTGCCAGCAGTGATCCCGGGGTCTACGAGCAGTACTTC
CASSDPGVYEQYF
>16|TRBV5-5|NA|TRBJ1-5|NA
TGTGCCAGCAGCTTTGGCCCAGAGTACAGCAATCAGCCCCAGCATTTT
CASSFGPEYSNQPQHF
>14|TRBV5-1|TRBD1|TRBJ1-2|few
TGCGCCAGCGACCCCGGGACAGGGATTTATGGCTACACCTTC
CASDPGTGIYGYTF
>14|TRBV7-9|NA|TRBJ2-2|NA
TGTGCCAGCATCCTGCAAGCGGGCACCGGGGAGCTGTTTTTT
CASILQAGTGELFF
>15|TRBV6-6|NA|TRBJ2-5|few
TGTGCCAGCAGTTACTCGGGCAGGGCGGGGGAGACCCAGTACTTC
CASSYSGRAGETQYF
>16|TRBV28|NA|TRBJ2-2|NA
TGTGCCAGCCAGGGCCCACTGGGATCGAACACCGGGGAGCTGTTTTTT
CASQGPLGSNTGELFF